These 20 T cell receptor beta chains share one sample of origin, sequenced in a study of neurological immune-mediated disorders. TCRdb itself ran the 5' RACE reads through MiXCR, one entry per CDR3 protein. The table includes more than 55,000 distinct CDR3 sequences, approximately 25% detected once. Time point of the sample: technical triplicate 2. The sequencing sample was made of PBMCs. The source is a man between 60 and 70 years old with HTLV-1-associated myelopathy (HAM/TSP).

This clonotype was observed at least ten times. CDR3 loop: CSVEDPRTSGSTDTQYF. CDR3 nucleotide sequence: TGCAGCGTTGAAGACCCTAGGACTAGCGGGAGCACAGATACGCAGTATTTT. The chain has TRBV29-1 and TRBJ2-3; 11 bases fit TRBD2. The germline V gene encodes CDR1 SQVTM and CDR2 ANQGSEA. The V and J ends lost 0 bases and 0 bases, in that order; junction bases with no gene match: 5. This CDR3 is built from 17 residues.

The chain is built from TRBV10-3 and TRBJ2-4, with 9 bases that match TRBD1. Germline CDR1 ENHRY, CDR2 SYGVKD. The CDR3 sequence is 15 residues long. Trimming took 6 bases from V and 1 from J; bases not matched to a gene: 4. The CDR3 bases are TGTGCCATCAGGGGGACAGGGAGGGCCAAAAACATTCAGTACTTC. It specifies CAIRGTGRAKNIQYF.

This clonotype occurred many times. The V gene is TRBV2, the J gene TRBJ2-1; D ambiguous. V was cut by 0 bases and J by 12 bases, with 6 bases left in between. The CDR3 loop spans 11 amino acids. From germline, CDR1 is SNHLY and CDR2 FYNNEI. The CDR3 DNA is TGTGCCAGCAGTGAAGCCCGGGTGCAGTTCTTC. Amino acids: CASSEARVQFF.

At least ten counts were recorded for this clonotype. The chain has TRBV5-1 and TRBJ2-7; no firm D call. Germline CDR1 reads SGHRS; CDR2 reads YFSETQ. This CDR3 comprises 17 residues. Between the trimmed V and J ends, which lost 0 bases and 4 bases, there was a span of 20 bases. The CDR3 DNA reads TGCGCCAGCAGCTTGGCACGGGTCGAAGTAGGGAAATACGAGCAGTACTTC. This sequence encodes CASSLARVEVGKYEQYF.

This clonotype was seen many times. The rearrangement uses TRBV5-6 and TRBJ2-3; no firm D call. The V gene lost 0 bases and the J gene lost 2 bases, with 7 bases spanning the gap. The CDR3 covers 14 residues. The V gene's germline CDR1 is SGHDT and CDR2 YYEEEE. CDR3 residues: CASSLVMNTDTQYF. The CDR3 nucleotides read TGTGCCAGCAGCTTGGTTATGAACACAGATACGCAGTATTTT.

This clonotype was detected ten times or more. One junction end disagrees with the germline gene, perhaps due to a read error. The chain joins TRBV11-2 to TRBJ1-1; D gene ambiguous. This CDR3 contains 14 residues. Per the germline V gene, CDR1 is SGHAT and CDR2 is FQNNGV. The CDR3 protein is CASSLGGRNTETFF. The CDR3 nucleotides are TGTGCCAGCAGCCTTGGAGGGAGGAACACTGAAACTTTCTTT.

This clonotype was seen a few times. This chain connects TRBV20-1 to TRBJ2-2; tentatively, D is TRBD2 (6 bases). Trimming stripped 6 bases from V and 4 bases from J, with 15 bases between. Per the germline V gene, CDR1 is DFQATT and CDR2 is SNEGSKA (reference sequence). This CDR3 spans 14 amino acids. CDR3 in amino acids: CSARDGSATGELFF. CDR3 DNA: TGCAGTGCAAGGGACGGGAGTGCCACCGGGGAGCTGTTTTTT.

V is TRBV7-3 and J is TRBJ2-3; 12 bases are a match to TRBD1. Germline trimming cut 4 bases from V and 3 bases from J; bases unmatched to any gene: 8. This CDR3 spans 17 amino acids. Germline V gene lookup returns CDR1 SGHTA and CDR2 FQGTGA. CDR3 residues: CASSSTGTGGGTDTQYF. In DNA, the CDR3 is TGTGCCAGCAGCTCGACCGGGACAGGGGGCGGAACAGATACGCAGTATTTT.

V and J are TRBV5-1 and TRBJ2-2; no definite D call. The CDR3 consists of 14 residues. V was pared by 2 bases and J by 4 bases, with 9 bases between. CDR1 and CDR2 (germline): SGHRS, YFSETQ. This CDR3 reads CASSFDGFTGELFF. The DNA for the CDR3 is TGCGCCAGCAGCTTTGACGGATTCACCGGGGAGCTGTTTTTT.

About this clonotype itself: A much larger clone differs from this one at a single base, so this may be a read error. The chain employs TRBV27 and TRBJ2-3; D unresolved. The CDR3 is made up of 13 amino acids. Germline values: CDR1 MNHEY, CDR2 SMNVEV (reference sequence). Trimming took off 3 bases at V and 4 bases at J, with 8 bases between the two ends. The CDR3 region is CASSFSGPDTQYF. The DNA for the CDR3 is TGTGCCAGCAGTTTCAGTGGGCCAGATACGCAGTATTTT.

The gene calls are TRBV28 and TRBJ1-2, with no clear D. The CDR3 runs to 12 residues. Germline assignment: CDR1 MDHEN and CDR2 SYDVKM. Trimming removed 6 bases at V and 5 bases at J, with 10 bases between. Here the CDR3 reads CASRQTKYGYTF. The CDR3 bases are TGTGCCAGCAGACAGACGAAGTATGGCTACACCTTC.

At least ten counts were recorded for this clonotype. This rearrangement joins TRBV7-2 to TRBJ2-1, with 14 bases identical to TRBD2. The V and J ends lost 2 bases and 6 bases, in that order; junction bases with no gene match: 9. Germline V gene sequence: CDR1 SGHTA, CDR2 FQGNSA. This CDR3 is built from 18 residues. The CDR3 DNA reads as TGTGCCAGCAGCTTATTCGGGACTAGCGGGAGTAGCCGCAATGAGCAGTTCTTC. Protein product: CASSLFGTSGSSRNEQFF.

This chain joins TRBV5-1 and TRBJ2-2; perhaps TRBD1 as D (5 bases). With 4 bases removed from V and 4 bases from J, the gap between germline ends came to 17 bases. The CDR3 loop spans 16 amino acids. CDR1 is SGHRS, CDR2 YFSETQ, per germline. CDR3 bases: TGCGCCAGCAGCAAAAGCTTACAGGTTCTCACCGGGGAGCTGTTTTTT. It translates to CASSKSLQVLTGELFF.

This clonotype was observed many times. V and J are TRBV6-6 and TRBJ2-5; 7 bases fit TRBD1. Trimming removed 6 bases from V and 4 bases from J; junction bases left unmatched: 11. Germline V gene sequence: CDR1 MNHNY, CDR2 SVGAGI (reference sequence). The CDR3 length is 15 residues. CDR3 region: CASRPRDSNLETQYF. DNA for the CDR3: TGTGCCAGCAGACCCAGGGACAGCAATTTAGAGACCCAGTACTTC.

Ten or more counts support this clonotype. V is TRBV5-1 and J is TRBJ2-5, with 7 bases lining up with TRBD2. The CDR3 length is 14 residues. V lost 0 bases and J lost 1; bases outside the gene matches: 0. Germline lookup yields CDR1 SGHRS and CDR2 YFSETQ. CDR3 sequence (DNA): TGCGCCAGCAGCTTGGCGGGGGGCCAAGAGACCCAGTACTTC. Translating gives CASSLAGGQETQYF.

This clonotype was picked up many times. V usage is TRBV5-1 and J usage is TRBJ2-5, with 7 bases aligning to TRBD2. V gave up 0 bases and J gave up 4 bases; unmatched junction bases: 6. Germline loops: CDR1 SGHRS, CDR2 YFSETQ. The CDR3 is 15 residues long. The DNA for the CDR3 is TGCGCCAGCAGCTTGGGTGGGGGGGGAAGAGAGACCCAGTACTTC. This sequence encodes CASSLGGGGRETQYF. Supplemented by reference TRBV5-1 and TRBJ2-5, the full variable domain reads KAGVTQTPRYLIKTRGQQVTLSCSPISGHRSVSWYQQTPGQGLQFLFEYFSETQRNKGNFPGRFSGRQFSNSRSEMNVSTLELGDSALYLCASSLGGGGRETQYFGPGTRLLVL.

This clonotype was seen at least ten times. V gene TRBV5-1 combines with J gene TRBJ2-3; D possibly uses TRBD1 or TRBD2 (5 bases each). Germline V gene data show CDR1 as SGHRS and CDR2 as YFSETQ. CDR3 length: 16 residues. The germline V and J ends were trimmed by 2 bases and 0 bases, with 13 bases remaining between them. The CDR3 here is CASSFGLRGSTDTQYF. The CDR3 DNA reads as TGCGCCAGCAGCTTCGGACTTAGGGGCAGCACAGATACGCAGTATTTT.

This clonotype was recorded many times. The genes are TRBV9 and TRBJ2-5; 13 bases match TRBD2. Germline CDR1 and CDR2: SGDLS and YYNGEE. With 4 bases clipped from V and 1 base from J, the junction kept 7 bases outside the gene matches. This CDR3 has 17 residues. The CDR3: CASSHPLAGGIQETQYF. The CDR3 region has the DNA TGTGCCAGCAGCCACCCACTAGCGGGAGGGATCCAAGAGACCCAGTACTTC. Looking up the rest from reference TRBV9 and TRBJ2-5 gives the full variable domain: DSGVTQTPKHLITATGQRVTLRCSPRSGDLSVYWYQQSLDQGLQFLIQYYNGEERAKGNILERFSAQQFPDLHSELNLSSLELGDSALYFCASSHPLAGGIQETQYFGPGTRLLVL.

This clonotype was counted at least ten times. The chain employs TRBV5-1 and TRBJ1-2, with D perhaps matching TRBD1 (6 bases). The V end was cut by 0 bases, the J end by 3 bases, with 6 bases between. CDR3 length: 13 amino acids. Germline V lookup: CDR1 SGHRS, CDR2 YFSETQ. The CDR3 coding sequence is TGCGCCAGCAGCTTGGGGACAGACTATGGCTACACCTTC. Protein product: CASSLGTDYGYTF.

This clonotype was counted at least ten times. This chain uses TRBV3-1 with TRBJ2-1; D is uncertain. The CDR3 loop spans 15 amino acids. The V and J ends lost 0 bases and 2 bases respectively, with 8 bases between them. Germline V gene lookup returns CDR1 LGHDT and CDR2 YNNKEL (reference sequence). The CDR3 nucleotides read TGTGCCAGCAGCCAAGAGAGGTGGGCCTACAATGAGCAGTTCTTC. It encodes CASSQERWAYNEQFF.